These 22 T cell receptor beta chains came from one sample sequenced in a study of shared clonotypes between healthy human individuals (dated by TCRdb to the early 2020s). The library was obtained by the immunoSEQ multiplex PCR assay. In TCRdb, the immuneACCESS table is reduced to in-frame sequences with V and J assigned. These tables do not hold every clone; where another copy was compared, an unresolved V gene accounts for under half, and the others remain unexplained. Across this sample there are hundreds of thousands of clones, with approximately 71% seen only once. Together, the top ten hold about 11% of the sample. The sequenced material came from PBMCs. The receptors shown here come from a woman in her thirties or forties in good health. Some clones in this sample may be carry-over from other donors' samples.

The V and J genes are TRBV30 and TRBJ2-3; 8 bases map to TRBD1. After removal of 0 bases from V and 1 base from J, the junction contained 6 bases not matched to a gene. This CDR3 comprises 16 residues. CDR1 and CDR2 from the germline V gene are GTSNPN and SVGIG (reference sequence). The CDR3 bases are TGTGCCTGGAGTGTTGGGTCAGGGGGCCGCACAGATACGCAGTATTTT. Amino acid sequence: CAWSVGSGGRTDTQYF. The whole variable domain, remainder taken from reference TRBV30 and TRBJ2-3, is SQTIHQWPATLVQPVGSPLSLECTVEGTSNPNLYWYRQAAGRGLQLLFYSVGIGQISSEVPQNLSASRPQDRQFILSSKKLLLSDSGFYLCAWSVGSGGRTDTQYFGPGTRLTVL.

A word on this clone: A much bigger clone sits one base away, suggesting this may be a read error. V gene TRBV27 combines with J gene TRBJ2-2; D tentatively fits TRBD1 or TRBD2 (5 bases each). Trimming shortened V by 4 bases and J by 4 bases, and 19 bases separated the two germline ends. Germline values: CDR1 MNHEY, CDR2 SMNVEV (reference sequence). This CDR3 region has 17 residues. For the CDR3, the DNA is TGTGCCAGCAGTTCCCGGGGTGGGTTCGGGACCACCGGGGAGCTGTTTTTT. This sequence encodes CASSSRGGFGTTGELFF.

The rearrangement joins TRBV12-5 to TRBJ1-1, with 7 bases that match TRBD1. CDR1 is LGHNT, CDR2 FRNRAP, per germline. The J segment lost 0 bases and the V segment lost 1 base, leaving 5 bases of the junction unmatched. The CDR3 totals 16 residues. DNA of the CDR3: TGTGCTAGTGGTTTGGGAGGGACAGCAATGAACACTGAAGCTTTCTTT. It yields the protein CASGLGGTAMNTEAFF.

The chain carries TRBV6-5 and TRBJ2-2; D gene uncertain. The V end lost 7 bases, the J end lost 5 bases, and 17 bases lay between the germline ends. CDR3 length: 15 amino acids. Germline V CDR1 and CDR2: MNHEY, SVGAGI. CDR3 loop: CASIPRGDRTGELFF. CDR3 DNA sequence: TGTGCCAGCATACCCCGCGGAGATAGGACCGGGGAGCTGTTTTTT.

The gene calls are TRBV5-1 and TRBJ2-3, with 7 bases lining up with TRBD1. Germline CDR1 reads SGHRS; CDR2 reads YFSETQ. This CDR3 region has 13 residues. The junction had 3 bases not matched to a gene; V was cut back by 4 bases and J by 4 bases. The CDR3 sequence is CASSVQGADTQYF. Here the CDR3 DNA reads TGCGCCAGCAGCGTGCAGGGGGCAGATACGCAGTATTTT.

V is TRBV7-9 and J is TRBJ2-3; 8 bases are shared with TRBD1. V lost 3 bases to trimming and J lost 2 bases; unmatched junction nucleotides: 7. Germline V gives CDR1 SEHNR, CDR2 FQNEAQ (reference sequence). The CDR3 runs 16 residues. The CDR3 nucleotides read TGTGCCAGCAGCTTCTTAGGGACAGGCTACACAGATACGCAGTATTTT. Protein product: CASSFLGTGYTDTQYF.

This clone has only a few counts. The chain recombines TRBV6-5 with TRBJ2-7; 7 nucleotides align to TRBD1. J lost 0 bases, V lost 2 bases, and 1 base had no gene match. The CDR3 is 14 amino acids. The germline V gene encodes CDR1 MNHEY and CDR2 SVGAGI. In nucleotides, the CDR3 is TGTGCCAGCAGTTACGGACAGGACTCCTACGAGCAGTACTTC. It codes for CASSYGQDSYEQYF.

The chain joins TRBV11-3 to TRBJ1-5, with D possibly being TRBD1 (5 bases). Germline assignment: CDR1 SGHNT and CDR2 YENEEA. This CDR3 comprises 17 residues. The germline V and J ends were trimmed by 5 bases and 10 bases, with 27 bases remaining between them. In DNA form, the CDR3 reads TGTGCCAGCAGCCAAGTCACAACCGGGACCGAGATCACCCCCCAGCATTTT. Its translation is CASSQVTTGTEITPQHF.

The rearrangement joins TRBV11-2 to TRBJ2-2; 7 nucleotides align to TRBD2. With 2 bases clipped from V and 5 bases from J, the junction kept 5 bases outside the gene matches. This CDR3 contains 15 residues. Germline V lookup: CDR1 SGHAT, CDR2 FQNNGV. This CDR3 is CASSLLAALTGELFF. The CDR3 nucleotides are TGTGCCAGCAGCTTACTAGCGGCGTTGACCGGGGAGCTGTTTTTT.

To note about this clone: It differs at one base from a far larger clone, so likely a read error. The rearrangement links TRBV28 to TRBJ1-2; D not certain. CDR1 is MDHEN, CDR2 SYDVKM, per germline. This CDR3 is built from 17 residues. V was clipped by 2 bases and J by 1 base, with 17 bases between them. For the CDR3, the DNA is TGTGCCAGCAGTTTAACTCGGTCACCTGCTATTAACTATGGCTACACCTTC. Its protein product is CASSLTRSPAINYGYTF.

The chain couples TRBV7-9 to TRBJ2-5; perhaps TRBD2 as D (6 bases). Germline V CDR1 and CDR2: SEHNR, FQNEAQ (reference sequence). The CDR3 runs 14 residues. Trimming left V 0 bases short and J 4 bases short, with 9 bases between. DNA for the CDR3: TGTGCCAGCAGCTTAGCGGCGGGGAGAGAGACCCAGTACTTC. It encodes CASSLAAGRETQYF.

Note on this clone: The sample contains more than one DNA sequence encoding this CDR3. The chain couples TRBV9 to TRBJ2-7; D uncertain. Looked up from germline, CDR1 is SGDLS and CDR2 is YYNGEE. The CDR3 is made up of 14 amino acids. V lost 0 bases and J 0 bases, leaving 7 bases between the germline ends. The CDR3, as DNA: TGTGCCAGCAGCGTAGATAGCAGCTCCTACGAGCAGTACTTC. Translation: CASSVDSSSYEQYF.

This clone was found once. Only one base separates this from a far larger clonotype, so it likely reflects a read error. The CDR3 region has the DNA TGTGCCGGCAGTTCGGGCTACGAGCAGTACTTC. It specifies CAGSSGYEQYF. The genes are TRBV27 and TRBJ2-7; D not certain. The CDR3 is 11 residues long. Per germline, CDR1 MNHEY and CDR2 SMNVEV (reference sequence).

The CDR3 loop is CAGRTGGSGNTIYF. CDR3 in DNA: TGTGCCGGACGCACAGGGGGCTCTGGAAACACCATATATTTT. The rearrangement links TRBV28 to TRBJ1-3; the match to TRBD1 covers 8 bases. V lost 11 bases and J lost 0; bases outside the gene matches: 6. The CDR3 extends over 14 amino acids. CDR1 MDHEN and CDR2 SYDVKM come from the germline V gene.

About this clone: It is likely a read error: a sequence one base away is far more abundant. J is TRBJ2-7 and V is TRBV9; D call uncertain. The CDR3 is 14 residues long. CDR1 and CDR2 from the germline V gene are SGDLS and YYNGEE. CDR3 in DNA: TGTGCCAGCAGCGTATCAACTGCCTCCTACGAGCGGTACTTC. Its translation: CASSVSTASYERYF.

The chain joins TRBV29-1 to TRBJ1-6, with unresolved D. With 4 bases removed from V and 16 bases from J, the gap between germline ends came to 17 bases. CDR3 length equals 12 residues. Germline V CDR1 and CDR2: SQVTM, ANQGSEA. CDR3 sequence (DNA): TGCAGCGTTGGTGATTCGGGAGGTAGACTCCACTTT. It yields the protein CSVGDSGGRLHF.

The chain combines TRBV28 with TRBJ2-2; no clear D gene. Germline CDR1 reads MDHEN; CDR2 reads SYDVKM. Trimming stripped 4 bases from V and 0 bases from J, with 12 bases between. This CDR3 region has 16 residues. The CDR3 DNA reads as TGTGCCAGCAGTTCACGACTCGTATCGAACACCGGGGAGCTGTTTTTT. It yields the protein CASSSRLVSNTGELFF.

This clone was seen at least ten times. CDR3 loop: CASSEGTAQETQYF. DNA of the CDR3: TGCGCCAGCAGTGAGGGGACAGCTCAAGAGACCCAGTACTTC. The V gene is TRBV10-1, the J gene TRBJ2-5, with 7 bases identical to TRBD1. Germline V gene lookup returns CDR1 WNHNN and CDR2 SYGVQD (reference sequence). With V trimmed by 2 bases and J by 2 bases, 2 bases remained unmatched. This CDR3 comprises 14 residues.

V usage is TRBV11-2 and J usage is TRBJ2-2; TRBD2 agrees at 10 bases. This CDR3 comprises 16 residues. Germline loops: CDR1 SGHAT, CDR2 FQNNGV. Trimming took 3 bases from V and 5 from J; bases not matched to a gene: 6. CDR3 coding DNA: TGTGCCAGCAGCTTCTTAGCGGGAGGACAAACCGGGGAGCTGTTTTTT. Translation: CASSFLAGGQTGELFF. Full variable domain (remainder filled in from reference TRBV11-2 and TRBJ2-2): EAGVAQSPRYKIIEKRQSVAFWCNPISGHATLYWYQQILGQGPKLLIQFQNNGVVDDSQLPKDRFSAERLKGVDSTLKIQPAKLEDSAVYLCASSFLAGGQTGELFFGEGSRLTVL.

The chain uses TRBV4-3 and TRBJ1-4; weak D call: TRBD1 (5 bases). Germline CDR1 is LGHNA and CDR2 is YSLEER. Trimming removed 4 bases from V and 7 bases from J, with 16 bases in between. The CDR3 covers 15 residues. CDR3 DNA: TGCGCCAGCAGCCGGGAGGGGACTGCCCGTGAAAAACTGTTTTTT. This gives the protein CASSREGTAREKLFF.

The genes are TRBV7-2 and TRBJ2-7; D may correspond to TRBD1 or TRBD2 (5 bases each). The germline V gene encodes CDR1 SGHTA and CDR2 FQGNSA. V gave up 2 bases and J gave up 7 bases, with 12 bases separating them. The CDR3 runs to 13 residues. The CDR3 DNA follows: TGTGCCAGCAGCTTAACGCCCTGGGGGGAGCAGTACTTC. Translating it yields CASSLTPWGEQYF.

This clone came up once. This chain joins TRBV28 and TRBJ1-4; the D is unclear. The germline V and J ends were trimmed by 5 bases and 0 bases, with 10 bases remaining between them. The CDR3 spans 15 residues. CDR1 and CDR2 from the germline V gene are MDHEN and SYDVKM. The CDR3 sequence: CASSPPTATNEKLFF. In nucleotides, the CDR3 is TGTGCCAGCAGTCCTCCGACGGCAACTAATGAAAAACTGTTTTTT.